The rows below give T cell receptor beta chains drawn from one sample of a study of lymphopenia after photon versus proton radiotherapy. Assay: immunoSEQ multiplex PCR; the TCRdb copy retains only in-frame clones and omits some. Here the sample spans some 25,000 clones, 90% being singletons. Here the sequenced sample was peripheral blood, taken from a patient treated with photon-based radiotherapy. These TCRs come from a woman aged 45 to 65 with cholangiocarcinoma. Both conserved end residues are part of each CDR3. A D gene is named only where the DNA matches it firmly. Not all rows give a size; the values are once, few, many and, for expanded clones, a class.

D gene	clone size	J gene	V gene	CDR3 length	CDR3 DNA	CDR3 protein
TRBD1	NA	TRBJ2-3	TRBV7-2	16	TGTGCCAGCAGCTTAGGTGGGACAGGTGCGGCAAATACGCAGTATTTT	CASSLGGTGAANTQYF
NA	NA	TRBJ1-1	TRBV11-2	14	TGTGCCAGCAGCCCAGGGATTATGAACACTGAAGCTTTCTTT	CASSPGIMNTEAFF
TRBD1	NA	TRBJ1-2	TRBV28	17	TGTGCCAGCAGTTACGGAAGGACAGGGGGCTGGAGCTATGGCTACACCTTC	CASSYGRTGGWSYGYTF
NA	NA	TRBJ2-3	TRBV18	16	TGTGCCAGCTCACCACCAGGGGCAGGGTACACAGATACGCAGTATTTT	CASSPPGAGYTDTQYF
NA	once	TRBJ2-7	TRBV28	14	TGTGCCAGCAGCCGCCGGGACGGACTCTACGAGCAGTACTTC	CASSRRDGLYEQYF
NA	few	TRBJ2-3	TRBV25-1	16	TGTGCCAGCAGCGGAGGGGTCACGGGGGGCACAGATACGCAGTATTTT	CASSGGVTGGTDTQYF
NA	NA	TRBJ1-6	TRBV7-2	14	TGTGCCAGCAGCCCCGGACTCATTAATTCACCCCTCCACTTT	CASSPGLINSPLHF
TRBD1	NA	TRBJ2-7	TRBV7-9	16	TGTGCCAGCAGCTCAAACGACGGACAGGGTTCCTACGAGCAGTACTTC	CASSSNDGQGSYEQYF
TRBD1	once	TRBJ2-7	TRBV5-1	14	TGCGCCAGCAGCCCGACAGGGACGACCTACGAGCAGTACTTC	CASSPTGTTYEQYF
NA	NA	TRBJ2-3	TRBV11-2	14	TGTGCCAGCAGCTCGTGGCCCAGCACAGATACGCAGTATTTT	CASSSWPSTDTQYF
NA	NA	TRBJ2-1	TRBV21-1	16	TGTGCCAGCAGCGGGACATACCATCGCTCCTACAATGAGCAGTTCTTC	CASSGTYHRSYNEQFF
NA	NA	TRBJ1-2	TRBV6-6	13	TGTGCCAGCAGTCCCGGACTTACCTATGGCTACACCTTC	CASSPGLTYGYTF
TRBD1	NA	TRBJ1-4	TRBV5-5	13	TGTGCCAGCAGTACAGGGGGCAACGAAAAACTGTTTTTT	CASSTGGNEKLFF
TRBD1	NA	TRBJ1-2	TRBV2	15	TGTGCCAGCAGTGAAACCTCGACAGGGTTGGGTGGCTACACCTTC	CASSETSTGLGGYTF
NA	NA	TRBJ1-4	TRBV5-6	15	TGTGCCAGCGGAACTCGGACAGCGAGTCGGGAAAAACTGTTTTTT	CASGTRTASREKLFF
TRBD1	NA	TRBJ1-2	TRBV9	15	TGTGCCAGCAGCGGGACAGGGAGTATTGACTATGGCTACACCTTC	CASSGTGSIDYGYTF
NA	NA	TRBJ2-7	TRBV9	13	TGTGCCAGCAGCCCGGGCAGCTTCTACGAGCAGTACTTC	CASSPGSFYEQYF
NA	NA	TRBJ2-1	TRBV18	17	TGTGCCAGCTCACCACCGGGGGGGCAGTCGGGATACAATGAGCAGTTCTTC	CASSPPGGQSGYNEQFF
NA	once	TRBJ2-1	TRBV7-9	14	TGTGCCAGCAGCCTCGGACAGAAATACAATGAGCAGTTCTTC	CASSLGQKYNEQFF
NA	NA	TRBJ1-2	TRBV7-9	15	TGTGCCAGCAGCTTAGTAGGGGTACAACAGAATGGCTACACCTTC	CASSLVGVQQNGYTF
NA	NA	TRBJ1-2	TRBV19	13	TGTGCCAGTAGTATAGAGGGGCCTTATGGCTACACCTTC	CASSIEGPYGYTF
TRBD1	NA	TRBJ1-1	TRBV18	17	TGTGCCAGCTCCCTCTTCGGACAGGGGAAGATGAACACTGAAGCTTTCTTT	CASSLFGQGKMNTEAFF
TRBD1	NA	TRBJ1-6	TRBV13	14	TGTGCCAGCAGCTTACAGGGGGGTAATTCACCCCTCCACTTT	CASSLQGGNSPLHF
TRBD2	NA	TRBJ2-5	TRBV19	15	TGTGCCAGTAGTATCTCGACTAGCGGGGGTGAGACCCAGTACTTC	CASSISTSGGETQYF
TRBD1	NA	TRBJ1-4	TRBV18	14	TGTGCCAGCTCACCCCGGGACAGCAATGAAAAACTGTTTTTT	CASSPRDSNEKLFF
NA	NA	TRBJ2-3	TRBV12-5	15	TGTGCTAGTGGTTTGGTACTAGGTAGCACAGATACGCAGTATTTT	CASGLVLGSTDTQYF
NA	NA	TRBJ1-1	TRBV20-1	11	TGCAGTGCTAAGGGGTTCACTGAAGCTTTCTTT	CSAKGFTEAFF
TRBD2	NA	TRBJ2-1	TRBV6-5	15	TGTGCCAGCAGCGCAGGACTAGCGGGGGGGACTGAGCAGTTCTTC	CASSAGLAGGTEQFF
NA	NA	TRBJ1-3	TRBV7-2	14	TGTGCCAGCAGCGGAGGGGTCTCCGGAAACACCATATATTTT	CASSGGVSGNTIYF
NA	NA	TRBJ2-5	TRBV29-1	12	TGCAGCGTTGACGTATCCCTAGGAACCCAGTACTTC	CSVDVSLGTQYF
NA	NA	TRBJ2-7	TRBV14	14	TGTGCCAGCAGCCTCCAATACGGCTCCTACGAGCAGTACTTC	CASSLQYGSYEQYF
NA	few	TRBJ2-3	TRBV7-8	16	TGTGCCAGCAGCTTAGTAGGTTCCGTTGGGGGGGATACGCAGTATTTT	CASSLVGSVGGDTQYF
NA	once	TRBJ2-1	TRBV30	12	TGTGCCTGGACGTCAGGCGGTGTTGAGCAGTTCTTC	CAWTSGGVEQFF
TRBD1	NA	TRBJ2-3	TRBV5-1	15	TGCGCCAGCAGCTCCTCAACAGGGGTGACAGATACGCAGTATTTT	CASSSSTGVTDTQYF
NA	NA	TRBJ1-1	TRBV4-3	14	TGCGCCAGCAGCCAAGATCGGGTGAACACTGAAGCTTTCTTT	CASSQDRVNTEAFF
TRBD1	NA	TRBJ1-1	TRBV27	14	TGTGCCAGCAGTCAACAGGGGGCCCTAGGCAGGGCTTTCTTT	CASSQQGALGRAFF
TRBD1	once	TRBJ1-1	TRBV20-1	11	TGCAGTGCGTCCTCAGGGGGGAAAGCTTTCTTT	CSASSGGKAFF
NA	NA	TRBJ1-2	TRBV5-1	13	TGCGCCAGCAGCTTGAACAGTCCTTATGGCTACACCTTC	CASSLNSPYGYTF
TRBD1	NA	TRBJ1-2	TRBV19	15	TGTGCCAGTAGTATAGAACAGGGGGCTGTCTATGGCTACACCTTC	CASSIEQGAVYGYTF
NA	NA	TRBJ2-3	TRBV4-3	14	TGCGCCAGCAGCAGGGGGGTAAGGACAGATACGCAGTATTTT	CASSRGVRTDTQYF
NA	NA	TRBJ1-2	TRBV6-5	13	TGTGCCAGCAGTTACTTGTGGGGGCATGGCTACACCTTC	CASSYLWGHGYTF